This T cell receptor (beta chain) is from a study of technical replicates of blood from a handful of donors. This CDR3 spans 14 amino acids. CDR1 SGDLS and CDR2 YYNGEE come from the germline V gene. V was cut by 0 bases and J by 5 bases, with 11 bases left in between. This clone was seen once. Produced via immunoSEQ multiplex PCR; TCRdb's table is partial and in-frame only. Among approximately 84,000 clones listed, roughly 98% were seen once. Sequenced sample: T cells isolated from PBMCs. This chain uses TRBV9 with TRBJ2-5; possibly TRBD2 for D (7 bases). This clonotype originated in a human donor in good health. CDR3 DNA: TGTGCCAGCAGCGTAGAGGGGGGGGCGGAGACCCAGTACTTC. Translation gives CASSVEGGAETQYF.